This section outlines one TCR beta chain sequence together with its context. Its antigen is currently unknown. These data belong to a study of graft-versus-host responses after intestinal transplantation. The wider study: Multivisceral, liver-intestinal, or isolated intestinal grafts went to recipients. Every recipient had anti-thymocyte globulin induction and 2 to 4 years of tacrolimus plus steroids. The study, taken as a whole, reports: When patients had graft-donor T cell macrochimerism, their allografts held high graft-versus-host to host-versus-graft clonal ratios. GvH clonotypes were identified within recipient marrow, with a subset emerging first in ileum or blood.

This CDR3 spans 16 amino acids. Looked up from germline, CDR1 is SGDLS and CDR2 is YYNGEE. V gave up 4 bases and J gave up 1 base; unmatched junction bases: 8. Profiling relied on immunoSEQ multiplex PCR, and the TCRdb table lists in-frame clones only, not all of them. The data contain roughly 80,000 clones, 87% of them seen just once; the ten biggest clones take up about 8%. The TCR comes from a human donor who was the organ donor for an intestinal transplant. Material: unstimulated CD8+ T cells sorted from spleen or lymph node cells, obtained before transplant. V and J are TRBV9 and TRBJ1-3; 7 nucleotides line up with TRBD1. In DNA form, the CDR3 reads TGTGCCAGCAGCTCCCGGACAGGCCTATCTGGAAACACCATATATTTT. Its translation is CASSSRTGLSGNTIYF.